This T cell receptor (beta chain) is drawn from a study of shared clonotypes between healthy human individuals. Study-level information: Donors, aged 18 to 49, were a couple of women and a few men. Broader study findings: The authors expected sequencing depth to affect clonotype sharing among donors.

Donors were healthy HIV-negative adults without recently reported acute infections or vaccinations. Trimming stripped 1 base from V and 3 bases from J, with 23 bases between. This CDR3 contains 18 residues. CDR1 is SGHKS, CDR2 YYEKEE, per germline (reference sequence). A note on this clone: No antigen is known for it.

At deep level, the assay was performed. The protocol was immunoSEQ multiplex PCR, while the TCRdb copy is restricted to in-frame clones and leaves out a portion. The sample holds some 2,500,000 clones; approximately 93% are singletons and the top ten take around 0.37%. The sample comprised naive CD4+ T cells from PBMCs. Specified subset: CD45RA+ positively selected. The receptor was derived from a man aged 18 to 35 in good health. Some clones in this sample may be carry-over from other donors' samples. The chain has TRBV5-5 and TRBJ2-7; D tentatively reads TRBD1 or TRBD2 (7 bases each). CDR3 protein: CASSLPGGGGGHLYEQYF. CDR3 DNA sequence: TGTGCCAGCAGCTTGCCGGGCGGGGGAGGGGGCCACCTCTACGAGCAGTACTTC.